This T cell receptor (beta chain) stems from a study of response to subunit inactivated influenza vaccine listed by TCRdb under 2018. The study in broad terms: The study used deep quantitative T cell receptor repertoire profiling to track responses to a trivalent subunit inactivated influenza vaccine.

Germline trimming amounts to 6 bases on V and 6 bases on J, with 6 as the count of junction bases outside the gene matches. From the cysteine through the phenylalanine, the CDR3 covers 15 amino acids. Just CDR3 DNA is preserved here, 45 bases in frame from base 1. In the germline V gene (reference sequence), CDR1 corresponds to MNHEY and CDR2 to SMNVEV. Libraries were constructed by RT-PCR. The sequencer listed for this sample is Illumina HiSeq 2500. TCRdb trimmed public reads at Q25 via fastp, called clones via MiXCR and kept in-frame beta chains. Every CDR3 protein is listed once, alongside the most common genes and DNA of its rows. This sample comprises about 570,000 distinct CDR3 sequences, 12% of them detected only once. The ten largest make up about a tenth of the sample. Overall results and qualifications from the work: The authors suggested that each seasonal influenza vaccination may recruit only a limited number of new T cells.

This clonotype was observed a few times. What this receptor recognizes is not known. There are no base qualities to consult, and no much larger clone falls within one base. The sequence derives from a man in his fifties or sixties who received an inactivated influenza vaccine. Donor details come from another sample of the same person, matched by shared clones. The chain joins TRBV27 to TRBJ2-2; 11 bases in the junction line up with TRBD1. This specimen consisted of PBMCs from blood, obtained on the day of vaccination. The DNA sequence is TGTGCCAGCAGACCCTCGGACAGGGGGCCCGGGGAGCTGTTTTTT. Its translation is CASRPSDRGPGELFF.